This passage covers 2 T cell receptor beta chains from one sample sequenced in a study of shared T cell receptors in the human thymus. Clones were sequenced by immunoSEQ multiplex PCR, and TCRdb holds only the in-frame ones, with some missing. This sample has roughly 500,000 clones, with 78% found just once. Another study also made use of these data, one on human thymus T cells.

Sequencing input: thymocytes. Receptor source: a boy under two years old with a congenital heart defect.

This sequence joins TRBV27 and TRBJ1-3, with 7 bases aligning to TRBD1. The ends lost 4 bases at V and 0 bases at J; junction bases unmatched: 3. The CDR3 covers 15 residues. CDR1 is MNHEY and CDR2 is SMNVEV in the germline V gene (reference sequence). The CDR3, as DNA: TGTGCCAGCAGTTCAGCAGGGGGCTCTGGAAACACCATATATTTT. The encoded protein is CASSSAGGSGNTIYF.

The chain couples TRBV19 to TRBJ2-2; 7 nucleotides line up with TRBD1. V lost 7 bases to trimming and J lost 5 bases; unmatched junction nucleotides: 10. Per the germline V gene, CDR1 is LNHDA and CDR2 is SQIVND (reference sequence). The CDR3 extends over 15 amino acids. CDR3 loop: CASIDRARGTGELFF. In DNA form, the CDR3 reads TGTGCCAGTATAGACAGGGCCCGGGGAACCGGGGAGCTGTTTTTT.